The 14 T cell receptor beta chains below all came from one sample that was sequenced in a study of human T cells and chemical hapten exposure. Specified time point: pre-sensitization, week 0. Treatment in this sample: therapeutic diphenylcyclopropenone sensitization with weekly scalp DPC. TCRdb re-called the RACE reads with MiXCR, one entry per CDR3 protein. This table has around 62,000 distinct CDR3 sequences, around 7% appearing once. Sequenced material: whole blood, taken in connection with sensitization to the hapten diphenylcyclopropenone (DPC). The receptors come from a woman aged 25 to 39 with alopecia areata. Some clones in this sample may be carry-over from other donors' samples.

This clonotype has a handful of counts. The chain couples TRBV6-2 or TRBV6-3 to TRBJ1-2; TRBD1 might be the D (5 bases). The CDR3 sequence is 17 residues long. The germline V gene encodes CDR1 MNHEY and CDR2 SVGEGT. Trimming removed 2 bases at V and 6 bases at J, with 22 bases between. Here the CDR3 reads CASSYGDQPGTINGYTF. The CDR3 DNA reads TGTGCCAGCAGTTACGGGGATCAGCCCGGGACGATTAATGGCTACACCTTC.

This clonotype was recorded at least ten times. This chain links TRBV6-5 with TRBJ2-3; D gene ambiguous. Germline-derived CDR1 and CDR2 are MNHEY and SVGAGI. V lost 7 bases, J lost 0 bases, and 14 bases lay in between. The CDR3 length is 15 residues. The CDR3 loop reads CASTVRAESTDTQYF. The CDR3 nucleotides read TGTGCCAGCACAGTTAGGGCTGAAAGCACAGATACGCAGTATTTT.

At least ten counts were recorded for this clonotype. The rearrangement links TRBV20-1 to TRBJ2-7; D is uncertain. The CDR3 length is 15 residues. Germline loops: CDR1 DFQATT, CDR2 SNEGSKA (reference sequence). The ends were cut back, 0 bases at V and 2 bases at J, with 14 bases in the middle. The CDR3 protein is CSAREYPGLAYEQYF. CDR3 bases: TGCAGTGCTAGAGAATATCCTGGCCTTGCCTACGAGCAGTACTTC.

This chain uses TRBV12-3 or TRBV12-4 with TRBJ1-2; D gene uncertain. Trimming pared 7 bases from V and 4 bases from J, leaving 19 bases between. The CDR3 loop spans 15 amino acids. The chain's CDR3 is CASTPGAGRSYGYTF. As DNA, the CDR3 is TGTGCCAGCACCCCGGGTGCCGGCAGGAGCTATGGCTACACCTTC.

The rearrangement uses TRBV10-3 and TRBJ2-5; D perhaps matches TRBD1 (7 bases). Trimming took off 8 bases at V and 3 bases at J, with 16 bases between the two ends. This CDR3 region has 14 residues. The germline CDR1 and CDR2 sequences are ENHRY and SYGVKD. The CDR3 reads CAIQGGGTEETQYF. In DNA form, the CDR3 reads TGTGCCATCCAAGGGGGCGGGACGGAAGAGACCCAGTACTTC.

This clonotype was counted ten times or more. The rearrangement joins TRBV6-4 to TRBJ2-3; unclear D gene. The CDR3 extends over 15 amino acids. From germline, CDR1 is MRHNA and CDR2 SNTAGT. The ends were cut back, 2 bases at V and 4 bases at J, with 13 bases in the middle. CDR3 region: CASSDRAGSADTQYF. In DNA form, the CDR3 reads TGTGCCAGCAGTGACCGGGCCGGGTCCGCAGATACGCAGTATTTT.

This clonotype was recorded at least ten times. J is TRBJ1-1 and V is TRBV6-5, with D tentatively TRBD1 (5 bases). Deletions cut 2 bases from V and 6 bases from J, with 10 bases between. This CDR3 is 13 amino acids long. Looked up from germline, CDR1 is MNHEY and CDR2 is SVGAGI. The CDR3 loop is CASSYAGSAEAFF. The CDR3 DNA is TGTGCCAGCAGTTACGCAGGGAGCGCTGAAGCTTTCTTT.

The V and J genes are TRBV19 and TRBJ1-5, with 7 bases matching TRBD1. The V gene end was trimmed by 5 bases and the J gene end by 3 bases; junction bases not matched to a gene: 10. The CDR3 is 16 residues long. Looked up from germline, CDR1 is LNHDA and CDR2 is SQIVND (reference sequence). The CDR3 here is CASSFPRQGPNQPQHF. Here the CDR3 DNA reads TGTGCCAGTAGTTTCCCCCGACAGGGACCCAATCAGCCCCAGCATTTT.

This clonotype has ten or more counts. CDR3 loop: CASSWGQPMNTEAFF. CDR3 bases: TGTGCCAGCAGTTGGGGACAGCCCATGAACACTGAAGCTTTCTTT. The chain carries TRBV7-9 and TRBJ1-1; 7 nucleotides agree with TRBD1. Looked up from germline, CDR1 is SEHNR and CDR2 is FQNEAQ (reference sequence). V trimming: 6 bases; J trimming: 0 bases; junction bases outside the gene matches: 7. CDR3 length equals 15 residues.

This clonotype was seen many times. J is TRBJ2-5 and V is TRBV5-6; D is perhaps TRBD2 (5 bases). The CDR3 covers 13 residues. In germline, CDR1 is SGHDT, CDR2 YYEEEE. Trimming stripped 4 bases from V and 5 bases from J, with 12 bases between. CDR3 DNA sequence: TGTGCCAGCAGCCCGGCCGGGGTGGAGACCCAGTACTTC. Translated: CASSPAGVETQYF.

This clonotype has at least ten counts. The CDR3 nucleotides read TGTGCCAGCAGCCAAGAGAACCAAAACACAGATACGCAGTATTTT. Residues: CASSQENQNTDTQYF. The V and J genes are TRBV3-1 and TRBJ2-3, with no clear D. Germline V gene sequence: CDR1 LGHDT, CDR2 YNNKEL (reference sequence). This CDR3 comprises 15 residues. Trimming removed 0 bases from V and 2 bases from J, with 9 bases in between.

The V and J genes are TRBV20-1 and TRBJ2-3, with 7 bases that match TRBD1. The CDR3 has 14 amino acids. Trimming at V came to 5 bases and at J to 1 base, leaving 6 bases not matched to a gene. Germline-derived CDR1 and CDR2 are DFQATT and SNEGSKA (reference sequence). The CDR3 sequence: CSAETGDGTDTQYF. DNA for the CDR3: TGCAGTGCTGAAACAGGGGATGGCACAGATACGCAGTATTTT.

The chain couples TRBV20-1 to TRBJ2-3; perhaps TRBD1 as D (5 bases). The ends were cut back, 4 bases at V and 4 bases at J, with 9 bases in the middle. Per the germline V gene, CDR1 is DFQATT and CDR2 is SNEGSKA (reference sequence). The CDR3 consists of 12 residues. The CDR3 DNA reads TGCAGTGCTATAAAAGGGGCAGATACGCAGTATTTT. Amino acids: CSAIKGADTQYF.

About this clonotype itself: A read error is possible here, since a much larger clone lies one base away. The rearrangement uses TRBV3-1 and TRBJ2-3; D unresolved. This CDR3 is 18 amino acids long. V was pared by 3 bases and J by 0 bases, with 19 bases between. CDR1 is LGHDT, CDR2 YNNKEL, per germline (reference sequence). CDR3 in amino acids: CASSHDKFMSGSTDTQYF. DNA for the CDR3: TGTGCCAGCAGCCATGACAAGTTCATGTCAGGAAGCACAGATACGCAGTATTTT.